Each of the 10 T cell receptor beta chains below was sequenced from the same sample in a study of T cell repertoires in cytomegalovirus infection. One entry per CDR3 protein results from TCRdb running MiXCR on the reads. The sample yields approximately 300,000 distinct CDR3 sequences, around 29% seen once. The antigens of these receptors remain unknown. The sequenced sample was cultured PBMCs, obtained from culture after CMV antigen stimulation. The receptors here all came from a human donor in good health (CMV status not recorded). Some clones in this sample may be carry-over from other donors' samples.

This chain connects TRBV7-2 to TRBJ1-4; no definite D call. The CDR3 totals 13 residues. V lost 4 bases to trimming and J lost 8 bases, with 11 bases between them. CDR1 and CDR2 (germline): SGHTA, FQGNSA. CDR3 DNA sequence: TGTGCCAGCAGCTGGCCTAATGCAGAAAAACTGTTTTTT. Its translation: CASSWPNAEKLFF. Supplemented by reference TRBV7-2 and TRBJ1-4, the full variable domain reads GAGVSQSPSNKVTEKGKDVELRCDPISGHTALYWYRQSLGQGLEFLIYFQGNSAPDKSGLPSDRFSAERTGGSVSTLTIQRTQQEDSAVYLCASSWPNAEKLFFGSGTQLSVL.

The J gene is TRBJ2-3, the V gene TRBV20-1, with D perhaps matching TRBD2 (6 bases). Deletions cut 7 bases from V and 2 bases from J, with 22 bases between. This CDR3 spans 16 amino acids. Germline V lookup: CDR1 DFQATT, CDR2 SNEGSKA (reference sequence). The CDR3 loop is CSVLNPGGDDTDTQYF. CDR3 sequence (DNA): TGCAGTGTTCTCAACCCTGGAGGGGACGACACAGATACGCAGTATTTT.

This chain links TRBV12-3 or TRBV12-4 with TRBJ1-3; D is unresolved. V was cut by 5 bases and J by 1 base, with 9 bases left in between. The CDR3 spans 14 residues. The CDR3 bases are TGTGCCAGCAGTCCGGCCTTGTCTGGAAACACCATATATTTT. Its protein is CASSPALSGNTIYF.

This clonotype occurred a few times. DNA of the CDR3: TGTGCCAGCAGTTCCCCGGGACAGACAGCTTTCTTT. Protein product: CASSSPGQTAFF. This chain uses TRBV6-5 with TRBJ1-1, with TRBD1 matching 7 bases. V dropped 4 bases and J dropped 10; count of bases not matched to a gene: 6. Germline V gene lookup returns CDR1 MNHEY and CDR2 SVGAGI. The CDR3 spans 12 residues.

The genes are TRBV12-3 or TRBV12-4 and TRBJ1-1; perhaps TRBD1 as D (5 bases). The V and J ends lost 3 bases and 1 base respectively, with 9 bases between them. The CDR3 has 14 amino acids. This CDR3 is CASSFQDKNTEAFF. In DNA, the CDR3 is TGTGCCAGCAGTTTTCAGGACAAGAACACTGAAGCTTTCTTT.

This clonotype was observed at least ten times. The chain combines TRBV7-3 with TRBJ2-3, with a tentative D call TRBD2 (6 bases). This CDR3 is built from 15 residues. Between the trimmed V and J ends, which lost 4 bases and 1 base, there was a span of 12 bases. Germline V gene data show CDR1 as SGHTA and CDR2 as FQGTGA. CDR3 nucleotide sequence: TGTGCCAGCAGCTCCCTGGGGGAGGGCACAGATACGCAGTATTTT. It yields the protein CASSSLGEGTDTQYF.

The J gene is TRBJ2-7, the V gene TRBV6-2 or TRBV6-3, with 8 bases matching TRBD1. V was clipped by 0 bases and J by 7 bases; unmatched bases: 5. The CDR3 contains 14 residues. The germline gives CDR1 MNHEY, CDR2 SVGEGT. The CDR3 DNA reads TGTGCCAGCAGTTACTCCGCCAGGGGGCTTGAGCAGTACTTC. It specifies CASSYSARGLEQYF.

This clonotype turned up a few times. This CDR3 reads CASSARGSRNTEAFF. Written as DNA, the CDR3 is TGTGCCAGCAGCGCCAGGGGTTCAAGGAACACTGAAGCTTTCTTT. J is TRBJ1-1 and V is TRBV7-3; D perhaps matches TRBD1 (6 bases). The V end lost 5 bases, the J end lost 1 base, and 14 bases lay between the germline ends. Germline CDR1 is SGHTA and CDR2 is FQGTGA. This CDR3 comprises 15 residues.

The sample holds a few counts of this clonotype. The rearrangement links TRBV20-1 to TRBJ2-7, with 9 bases that match TRBD2. V trimming: 0 bases; J trimming: 7 bases; junction bases outside the gene matches: 10. The CDR3 consists of 15 residues. Germline-derived CDR1 and CDR2 are DFQATT and SNEGSKA (reference sequence). The CDR3 DNA reads TGCAGTGCTAGAGATCCTGGAAGGCTAGCGGGGGAGCAGTACTTC. This sequence encodes CSARDPGRLAGEQYF.

The chain joins TRBV30 to TRBJ1-5, with 7 bases identical to TRBD1. This CDR3 has 15 residues. The trim removed 4 bases at V and 2 bases at J, leaving 8 bases unmatched. Per the germline V gene, CDR1 is GTSNPN and CDR2 is SVGIG (reference sequence). The CDR3 DNA reads as TGTGCCTGGAAAAGAGGGGGCGAGGGCAATCAGCCCCAGCATTTT. Encoded protein: CAWKRGGEGNQPQHF.